This T cell receptor (beta chain) was recorded in a study of blood T cell repertoires in COVID-19. CDR3 length: 13 amino acids. V lost 5 bases and J 8 bases, leaving 15 bases between the germline ends. The method was immunoSEQ multiplex PCR; TCRdb's version includes in-frame clones alone and lacks a portion of them. In the table there are around 280,000 clones, about nine tenths of which are singletons. The sequenced sample consisted of peripheral blood. The sequence was collected from a woman aged 25 to 45 with COVID-19, enrolled during active disease. The chain has TRBV12-3 or TRBV12-4 and TRBJ1-2; possibly TRBD1 for D (5 bases). This CDR3 reads CASSPGQGVGYTF. The CDR3 DNA sequence: TGTGCCAGCAGTCCTGGGCAAGGGGTCGGCTACACCTTC.